This record covers a single TCR beta chain. This clonotype was counted at least ten times. The antigen it binds to is not known. It has no much larger one-base neighbor in the sample; base qualities were not kept. The source of the sample is a study of spatial heterogeneity in lung cancer (dated by TCRdb to between 2019 and 2020). The study in broad terms: Samples were obtained from around 72 patients with early-stage, untreated non-small cell lung cancer from the lung TRACERx cohort. The study linked features of the TCR repertoire to counts of nonsynonymous mutations, which were determined by whole-exome sequencing of tumor tissue. Beta-chain transcripts were consistently detected in greater numbers than alpha-chain transcripts, which likely reflected higher beta-chain transcript abundance. In non-small cell lung cancer, the study made a quantitative comparison of TCR alpha and beta repertoires among multiple tumor regions, matched nontumor lung and blood. Both alpha and beta chains were TCR-sequenced in around 220 tumor regions, 64 matched nontumor lung samples and roughly 50 PBMC samples obtained at surgery. In the raw uncorrected reads, each unique combination of TCR and UMI appeared more than ten times on average. Follow-up PBMC samples were sequenced whenever available, with the median time to follow-up being around two years after resection. Study-level results and caveats: Only 14 patients were included in the comparisons of baseline and follow-up blood repertoires. Ubiquitous expanded tumor TCRs showed up in blood more often at tumor resection than at routine follow-up. Confirming at a functional level the hypothesis that regional TCRs recognize regional mutations was considered to require additional single-cell paired TCR alpha and beta sequencing.

The protocol used for the library was 5' RACE. The data were produced on a NextSeq 500. To allow correction of PCR and sequencing errors, the TCR library protocol tagged every TCR cDNA molecule with a unique molecular identifier. In the paper's pipeline: TCR identification, UMI-based error correction and CDR3 extraction were all carried out with Decombinator tools. TCRs above a frequency of 2 per 1,000, corresponding to the top 1% of the tumor frequency distribution, were defined as expanded. Each repertoire was subsampled 100 times to 5,000 TCRs, after which Renyi diversity was computed with the R vegan package. CDR3 similarity networks were built from amino acid triplet string-kernel similarity, connecting CDR3s with pairwise similarity above 0.82. TCRdb reworked the public reads: Q25 trimming with fastp, MiXCR clone assembly, productive beta chains retained. For every CDR3 protein sequence, its rows merge into one entry that carries the most common genes and DNA. TCRdb's processing, not the authors', yielded these V and J calls. The sample data list about 47,000 distinct CDR3 sequences, and 6% to 8.5% of these were observed just once. The ten largest account for 35% to 45% of the sample.

V is shortened by 2 bases, J by 6 bases, and the region joining them spans 11 bases. From the cysteine up to the phenylalanine, the CDR3 has a length of 13 residues. Only the CDR3 part of the read is kept: 39 bases, read in frame from the first base. Explained via the paper, the time point label denotes: blood at routine non-recurrence follow-up after resection. For TCR sequencing, whole RNA was extracted from tumor and nontumor lung tissue, or from cryopreserved PBMC samples, and no cell sorting was done. A patient was chosen for TCR sequencing only when enough RNA was available from at least two tumor regions.

The sequence is built from TRBV12-3 or TRBV12-4 and TRBJ2-7; the D assignment is uncertain and may be TRBD1 or TRBD2, with 6 bases supporting each. This TCR was recovered from a female donor with early-stage non-small cell lung cancer. The sequencing here drew on PBMCs, taken at follow-up. The CDR3 reads as follows: CASSLRGESEQYF. The nucleotides are TGTGCCAGCAGTTTAAGGGGGGAGAGCGAGCAGTACTTC.